A selection of T cell receptor beta chains follows, all from one sample in a study of blood T cell repertoires in COVID-19. Clones were read by immunoSEQ multiplex PCR, and TCRdb kept only the in-frame ones, dropping some. The sample has around 270,000 clones, around 88% seen once. The material sequenced was peripheral blood. The receptors shown here come from a man aged 25-40 years with active or convalescent COVID-19. CDR3s include the opening cysteine and the closing phenylalanine or tryptophan. D genes are given only for firm matches. Not all rows give a size; the values are once, few, many and, for expanded clones, a class.

j_call: TRBJ2-5
clone_size: .
d_call: .
v_call: TRBV15
cdr3_aa: CATSRDQVGETQYF
cdr3_nt: TGTGCCACCAGCAGAGATCAGGTTGGGGAGACCCAGTACTTC

j_call: TRBJ2-5
clone_size: .
d_call: TRBD2
v_call: TRBV9
cdr3_aa: CASSAGLAGKETQYF
cdr3_nt: TGTGCCAGCAGCGCGGGACTAGCGGGGAAAGAGACCCAGTACTTC

j_call: TRBJ1-2
clone_size: few
d_call: TRBD1
v_call: TRBV9
cdr3_aa: CASSPHFSTGGSAYGYTF
cdr3_nt: TGTGCCAGCAGCCCCCACTTCTCGACAGGGGGTTCGGCCTATGGCTACACCTTC

j_call: TRBJ1-6
clone_size: .
d_call: .
v_call: TRBV14
cdr3_aa: CASSKTQGYSPLHF
cdr3_nt: TGTGCCAGCAGCAAAACACAGGGATACTCACCCCTCCACTTT

j_call: TRBJ2-5
clone_size: .
d_call: TRBD2
v_call: TRBV4-1
cdr3_aa: CASSQMGRGGLETQYF
cdr3_nt: TGCGCCAGCAGCCAAATGGGGCGGGGGGGCCTGGAGACCCAGTACTTC

j_call: TRBJ1-5
clone_size: .
d_call: .
v_call: TRBV30
cdr3_aa: CAWAGLENQPQHF
cdr3_nt: TGTGCCTGGGCAGGGTTGGAAAATCAGCCCCAGCATTTT

j_call: TRBJ1-5
clone_size: .
d_call: .
v_call: TRBV7-2
cdr3_aa: CASSFGREQPQHF
cdr3_nt: TGTGCCAGCAGTTTTGGGAGGGAACAGCCCCAGCATTTT

j_call: TRBJ2-1
clone_size: .
d_call: TRBD2
v_call: TRBV4-1
cdr3_aa: CASSQTSGGVYNEQFF
cdr3_nt: TGCGCCAGCAGCCAAACTAGCGGGGGCGTCTACAATGAGCAGTTCTTC

j_call: TRBJ2-5
clone_size: .
d_call: .
v_call: TRBV5-6
cdr3_aa: CASSEITAQETQYF
cdr3_nt: TGTGCCAGCAGCGAGATTACAGCCCAAGAGACCCAGTACTTC

j_call: TRBJ1-5
clone_size: .
d_call: TRBD1
v_call: TRBV2
cdr3_aa: CASSQAGGYQPQHF
cdr3_nt: TGTGCCAGCAGTCAGGCAGGGGGCTATCAGCCCCAGCATTTT

j_call: TRBJ2-1
clone_size: once
d_call: TRBD2
v_call: TRBV24-1
cdr3_aa: CATSDSGLAGGNTYNEQFF
cdr3_nt: TGTGCCACCAGTGACTCCGGACTAGCGGGGGGGAATACCTACAATGAGCAGTTCTTC

j_call: TRBJ2-2
clone_size: .
d_call: .
v_call: TRBV7-2
cdr3_aa: CASSLDYRGGELFF
cdr3_nt: TGTGCCAGCAGCTTAGACTATCGTGGCGGGGAGCTGTTTTTT

j_call: TRBJ1-1
clone_size: .
d_call: .
v_call: TRBV19
cdr3_aa: CASSMSGGRVNTEAFF
cdr3_nt: TGTGCCAGTAGTATGTCGGGGGGCAGAGTGAACACTGAAGCTTTCTTT

j_call: TRBJ2-5
clone_size: .
d_call: TRBD2
v_call: TRBV7-7
cdr3_aa: CASSPSGGEETQYF
cdr3_nt: TGTGCCAGCAGCCCCAGCGGGGGGGAAGAGACCCAGTACTTC

j_call: TRBJ2-1
clone_size: .
d_call: TRBD2
v_call: TRBV6-5
cdr3_aa: CASSYPEGRGGNEQFF
cdr3_nt: TGTGCCAGCAGTTACCCCGAGGGGCGGGGGGGCAATGAGCAGTTCTTC

j_call: TRBJ1-2
clone_size: .
d_call: .
v_call: TRBV4-3
cdr3_aa: CASSQDQGFRGYTF
cdr3_nt: TGCGCCAGCAGCCAAGATCAGGGGTTTCGGGGCTACACCTTC

j_call: TRBJ2-7
clone_size: .
d_call: .
v_call: TRBV5-8
cdr3_aa: CASSKGQTYEQYF
cdr3_nt: TGTGCCAGCAGCAAAGGACAGACCTACGAGCAGTACTTC

j_call: TRBJ2-1
clone_size: .
d_call: .
v_call: TRBV19
cdr3_aa: CASSISHPRDEQFF
cdr3_nt: TGTGCCAGTAGTATCAGTCACCCCAGGGATGAGCAGTTCTTC

j_call: TRBJ2-7
clone_size: .
d_call: TRBD2
v_call: TRBV9
cdr3_aa: CASSPTGGAGVVEQYF
cdr3_nt: TGTGCCAGCAGCCCAACGGGAGGAGCGGGGGTCGTTGAGCAGTACTTC

j_call: TRBJ2-1
clone_size: .
d_call: TRBD2
v_call: TRBV6-1
cdr3_aa: CASSEYASGGDEQFF
cdr3_nt: TGTGCCAGCAGTGAATATGCTAGCGGGGGAGATGAGCAGTTCTTC

j_call: TRBJ2-1
clone_size: .
d_call: TRBD2
v_call: TRBV19
cdr3_aa: CASSVGGAAYNEQFF
cdr3_nt: TGTGCCAGTAGTGTCGGGGGGGCCGCCTACAATGAGCAGTTCTTC

j_call: TRBJ2-1
clone_size: few
d_call: TRBD2
v_call: TRBV30
cdr3_aa: CAWSGAGNNEQFF
cdr3_nt: TGTGCCTGGAGCGGAGCGGGGAACAATGAGCAGTTCTTC

j_call: TRBJ1-1
clone_size: .
d_call: TRBD1
v_call: TRBV5-5
cdr3_aa: CASSLQGWNTEAFF
cdr3_nt: TGTGCCAGCAGCCTACAGGGGTGGAACACTGAAGCTTTCTTT

j_call: TRBJ2-5
clone_size: .
d_call: TRBD1
v_call: TRBV7-2
cdr3_aa: CASSLAGTGQETQYF
cdr3_nt: TGTGCCAGCAGCTTAGCTGGGACAGGTCAAGAGACCCAGTACTTC

j_call: TRBJ2-2
clone_size: .
d_call: .
v_call: TRBV15
cdr3_aa: CATSRVTGELFF
cdr3_nt: TGTGCCACCAGCAGAGTAACCGGGGAGCTGTTTTTT

j_call: TRBJ2-3
clone_size: .
d_call: TRBD2
v_call: TRBV2
cdr3_aa: CASSTRKAGGTDTQYF
cdr3_nt: TGTGCCAGCAGCACCAGGAAAGCGGGGGGGACAGATACGCAGTATTTT

j_call: TRBJ2-1
clone_size: .
d_call: .
v_call: TRBV9
cdr3_aa: CASSVMGQEQFF
cdr3_nt: TGTGCCAGCAGCGTAATGGGGCAGGAGCAGTTCTTC

j_call: TRBJ1-4
clone_size: .
d_call: TRBD1
v_call: TRBV5-1
cdr3_aa: CASSPVGTVSDEKLFF
cdr3_nt: TGCGCCAGCAGCCCCGTTGGGACAGTTAGTGATGAAAAACTGTTTTTT

j_call: TRBJ1-5
clone_size: once
d_call: .
v_call: TRBV7-9
cdr3_aa: CASSLVEGVVQYQPQHF
cdr3_nt: TGTGCCAGCAGCTTAGTTGAGGGGGTGGTACAATATCAGCCCCAGCATTTT

j_call: TRBJ2-5
clone_size: .
d_call: TRBD2
v_call: TRBV5-8
cdr3_aa: CASRTGTSGGVETQYF
cdr3_nt: TGTGCCAGCAGGACCGGGACTAGCGGGGGGGTAGAGACCCAGTACTTC

j_call: TRBJ2-2
clone_size: .
d_call: .
v_call: TRBV5-1
cdr3_aa: CASSRGGNTGELFF
cdr3_nt: TGCGCCAGCAGCCGGGGAGGGAACACCGGGGAGCTGTTTTTT

j_call: TRBJ1-6
clone_size: .
d_call: TRBD1
v_call: TRBV3-1/TRBV3-2
cdr3_aa: CASSLTGDSPLHF
cdr3_nt: TGTGCCAGCAGCCTAACAGGGGACTCACCCCTCCACTTT

j_call: TRBJ2-1
clone_size: .
d_call: .
v_call: TRBV4-1
cdr3_aa: CASSQAPGPPLNEQFF
cdr3_nt: TGCGCCAGCAGCCAAGCCCCGGGTCCGCCGCTCAATGAGCAGTTCTTC

j_call: TRBJ2-3
clone_size: .
d_call: .
v_call: TRBV21-1
cdr3_aa: CASSKATRPSSDTQYF
cdr3_nt: TGTGCCAGCAGCAAAGCGACTCGCCCGTCCTCAGATACGCAGTATTTT

j_call: TRBJ1-3
clone_size: .
d_call: .
v_call: TRBV10-3
cdr3_aa: CAISESRSQVDTIYF
cdr3_nt: TGTGCCATCAGTGAGTCCCGTTCCCAGGTGGACACCATATATTTT

j_call: TRBJ2-1
clone_size: .
d_call: .
v_call: TRBV4-3
cdr3_aa: CASSQDAGQYNEQFF
cdr3_nt: TGCGCCAGCAGCCAAGATGCAGGGCAGTACAATGAGCAGTTCTTC

j_call: TRBJ2-7
clone_size: .
d_call: TRBD1
v_call: TRBV6-5
cdr3_aa: CASSRDRGAYEQYF
cdr3_nt: TGTGCCAGCAGTCGGGACAGGGGAGCCTACGAGCAGTACTTC

j_call: TRBJ1-1
clone_size: .
d_call: TRBD1
v_call: TRBV3-1/TRBV3-2
cdr3_aa: CASSQGQWNTEAFF
cdr3_nt: TGTGCCAGCAGCCAGGGACAGTGGAACACTGAAGCTTTCTTT

j_call: TRBJ2-5
clone_size: .
d_call: TRBD1
v_call: TRBV19
cdr3_aa: CASKPQGAQETQYF
cdr3_nt: TGTGCCAGTAAACCGCAGGGGGCACAAGAGACCCAGTACTTC

j_call: TRBJ2-3
clone_size: once
d_call: .
v_call: TRBV5-1
cdr3_aa: CASSPSGEQHRTQYF
cdr3_nt: TGCGCCAGCAGCCCGAGTGGGGAGCAGCACAGAACGCAGTATTTT

j_call: TRBJ2-2
clone_size: .
d_call: .
v_call: TRBV7-9
cdr3_aa: CASSLSTTANTGELFF
cdr3_nt: TGTGCCAGCAGCTTATCGACGACAGCGAACACCGGGGAGCTGTTTTTT

j_call: TRBJ1-4
clone_size: few
d_call: TRBD1
v_call: TRBV2
cdr3_aa: CASRDRATNEKLFF
cdr3_nt: TGTGCCAGCAGAGACAGGGCAACTAATGAAAAACTGTTTTTT

j_call: TRBJ1-2
clone_size: .
d_call: TRBD1
v_call: TRBV4-1
cdr3_aa: CASSQALGQDYGYTF
cdr3_nt: TGCGCCAGCAGCCAGGCCTTAGGACAGGACTATGGCTACACCTTC